The rows below give T cell receptor beta chains drawn from one sample of a study of blood T cell repertoires in COVID-19. Assay used: immunoSEQ multiplex PCR; TCRdb lists only in-frame clones, some missing. This table has about 240,000 clones, 82% appearing once. The sample consisted of peripheral blood. These receptors all stem from a woman aged 60-70 years with active or convalescent COVID-19. Both conserved end residues are part of each CDR3. A D gene is named only where the DNA matches it firmly. Some rows mark clone size as missing; the rest say once, few, many or name a class of expanded clone.

TRBJ2-2 many TRBD1 15 TRBV3-1/TRBV3-2 CASSPMGQYTGELFF TGTGCCAGCAGCCCCATGGGACAGTACACCGGGGAGCTGTTTTTT
TRBJ2-3 NA TRBD1 16 TRBV7-2 CASRQPGQGARDTQYF TGTGCCAGCAGACAGCCGGGACAGGGGGCGAGAGATACGCAGTATTTT
TRBJ1-1 NA NA 13 TRBV9 CASSVAQNTEAFF TGTGCCAGCAGCGTAGCCCAGAACACTGAAGCTTTCTTT
TRBJ2-1 once TRBD2 16 TRBV3-1/TRBV3-2 CASSLSGGARYNEQFF TGTGCCAGCAGCCTCAGCGGGGGGGCGAGGTACAATGAGCAGTTCTTC
TRBJ2-7 NA TRBD1 15 TRBV6-6 CASSYSMTGPHEQYF TGTGCCAGCAGTTACTCTATGACAGGGCCCCACGAGCAGTACTTC
TRBJ1-1 NA TRBD1 16 TRBV13 CASSSDREGLRAEAFF TGTGCCAGCAGCTCGGACAGGGAGGGACTTCGGGCTGAAGCTTTCTTT
TRBJ2-4 NA TRBD2 15 TRBV5-8 CASSLEFGGGNIQYF TGTGCCAGCAGCTTGGAATTTGGGGGGGGGAACATTCAGTACTTC
TRBJ2-1 NA TRBD1 15 TRBV4-3 CASSPGQGATNEQFF TGCGCCAGCAGCCCGGGACAGGGGGCTACCAATGAGCAGTTCTTC
TRBJ2-5 few NA 14 TRBV3-1/TRBV3-2 CASSQEGARETQYF TGTGCCAGCAGCCAAGAGGGGGCCCGGGAGACCCAGTACTTC
TRBJ1-1 NA NA 15 TRBV3-1/TRBV3-2 CASSPRTDGTSEAFF TGTGCCAGCAGCCCCCGGACAGACGGAACCTCTGAAGCTTTCTTT
TRBJ2-2 NA NA 12 TRBV27 CASTAITGELFF TGTGCCAGCACCGCGATCACCGGGGAGCTGTTTTTT
TRBJ2-7 NA TRBD2 15 TRBV2 CASSGRGGPSYEQYF TGTGCCAGCAGTGGGCGGGGGGGGCCCTCCTACGAGCAGTACTTC
TRBJ1-1 NA TRBD1 14 TRBV2 CASSPDRGRAEAFF TGTGCCAGTTCCCCCGACAGGGGAAGAGCTGAAGCTTTCTTT
TRBJ2-6 NA TRBD2 19 TRBV9 CASSRTSGGPLSGANVLTF TGTGCCAGCAGCCGGACTAGCGGGGGTCCCCTCTCTGGGGCCAACGTCCTGACTTTC
TRBJ2-1 NA NA 12 TRBV28 CASSGGLNEQFF TGTGCCAGCAGCGGAGGGCTCAATGAGCAGTTCTTC
TRBJ2-7 NA TRBD2 13 TRBV7-2 CASSFPGLHEQYF TGTGCCAGCAGCTTCCCGGGACTACACGAGCAGTACTTC